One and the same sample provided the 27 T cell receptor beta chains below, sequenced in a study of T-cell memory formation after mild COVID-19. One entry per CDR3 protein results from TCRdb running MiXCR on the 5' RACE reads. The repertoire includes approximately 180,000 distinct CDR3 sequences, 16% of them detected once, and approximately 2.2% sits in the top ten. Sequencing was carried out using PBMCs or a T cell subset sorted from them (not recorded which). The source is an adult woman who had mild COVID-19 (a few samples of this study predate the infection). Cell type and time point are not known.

In DNA, the CDR3 is TGTGCCAGCTCACCGAGCTCCTACAATGAGCAGTTCTTC. It translates to CASSPSSYNEQFF. The V call is TRBV18, the J call TRBJ2-1, with D hard to call. CDR1 and CDR2 (germline): KGHSH, LQKENI. The CDR3 totals 13 residues. With 3 bases removed from V and 0 bases from J, the gap between germline ends came to 3 bases. The whole variable domain, remainder taken from reference TRBV18 and TRBJ2-1, is NAGVMQNPRHLVRRRGQEARLRCSPMKGHSHVYWYRQLPEEGLKFMVYLQKENIIDESGMPKERFSAEFPKEGPSILRIQQVVRGDSAAYFCASSPSSYNEQFFGPGTRLTVL.

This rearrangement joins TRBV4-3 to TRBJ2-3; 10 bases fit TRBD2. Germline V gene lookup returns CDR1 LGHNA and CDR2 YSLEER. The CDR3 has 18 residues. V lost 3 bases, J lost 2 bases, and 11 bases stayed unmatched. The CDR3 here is CASSQNLAGETFTDTQYF. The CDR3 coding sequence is TGCGCCAGCAGCCAGAATCTAGCGGGGGAGACGTTCACAGATACGCAGTATTTT.

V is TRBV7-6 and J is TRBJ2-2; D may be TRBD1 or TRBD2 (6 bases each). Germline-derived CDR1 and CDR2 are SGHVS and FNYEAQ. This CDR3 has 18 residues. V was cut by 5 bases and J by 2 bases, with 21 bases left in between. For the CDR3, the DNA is TGTGCCAGCAGCCTCCAAGGGGGTAGCGGAGACAACACCGGGGAGCTGTTTTTT. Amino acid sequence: CASSLQGGSGDNTGELFF.

CDR3 nucleotides: TGTGCCACCTCGGACATGCGGATTGGATATGAGCAGTTCTTC. It codes for CATSDMRIGYEQFF. The V gene is TRBV24-1, the J gene TRBJ2-1; D perhaps matches TRBD1 (5 bases). The CDR3 contains 14 residues. Germline assignment: CDR1 KGHDR and CDR2 SFDVKD. Between the trimmed V and J ends, which lost 9 bases and 8 bases, there was a span of 19 bases.

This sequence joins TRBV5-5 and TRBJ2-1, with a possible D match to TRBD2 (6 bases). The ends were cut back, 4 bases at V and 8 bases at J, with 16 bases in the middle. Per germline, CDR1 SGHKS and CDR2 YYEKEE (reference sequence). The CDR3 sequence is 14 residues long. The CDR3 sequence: CASSGSGVGHEQFF. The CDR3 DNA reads TGTGCCAGCAGCGGGTCGGGGGTCGGGCATGAGCAGTTCTTC.

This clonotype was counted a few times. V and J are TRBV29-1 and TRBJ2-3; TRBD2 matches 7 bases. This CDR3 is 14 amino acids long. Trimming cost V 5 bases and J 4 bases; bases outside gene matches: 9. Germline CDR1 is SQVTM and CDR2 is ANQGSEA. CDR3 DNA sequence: TGCAGCGTTCGGGCGGGCGGACTAGCAGATACGCAGTATTTT. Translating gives CSVRAGGLADTQYF.

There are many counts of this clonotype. CDR3 nucleotide sequence: TGTGCCAGCAGCGCTACCGGGGGGGCCTACGAGCAGTACTTC. Its protein is CASSATGGAYEQYF. The gene calls are TRBV7-3 and TRBJ2-7; 8 bases match TRBD2. Trimming removed 5 bases from V and 2 bases from J; junction bases left unmatched: 5. Germline V gene data show CDR1 as SGHTA and CDR2 as FQGTGA. The CDR3 extends over 14 amino acids.

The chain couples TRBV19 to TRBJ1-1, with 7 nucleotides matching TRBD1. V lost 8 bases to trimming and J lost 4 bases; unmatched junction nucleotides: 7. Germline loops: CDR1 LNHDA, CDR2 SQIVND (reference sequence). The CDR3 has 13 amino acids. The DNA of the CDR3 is TGTGCCAGTCAAAGGGGGCCACTCACTGAAGCTTTCTTT. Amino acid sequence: CASQRGPLTEAFF.

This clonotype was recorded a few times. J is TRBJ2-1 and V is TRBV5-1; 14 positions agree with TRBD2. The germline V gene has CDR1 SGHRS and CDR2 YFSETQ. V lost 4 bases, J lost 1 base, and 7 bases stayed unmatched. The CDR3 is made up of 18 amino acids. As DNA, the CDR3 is TGCGCCAGCAGCCCAGGGACTAGCGGGGGACCTTCCTACAATGAGCAGTTCTTC. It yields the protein CASSPGTSGGPSYNEQFF. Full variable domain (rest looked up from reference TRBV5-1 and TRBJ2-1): KAGVTQTPRYLIKTRGQQVTLSCSPISGHRSVSWYQQTPGQGLQFLFEYFSETQRNKGNFPGRFSGRQFSNSRSEMNVSTLELGDSALYLCASSPGTSGGPSYNEQFFGPGTRLTVL.

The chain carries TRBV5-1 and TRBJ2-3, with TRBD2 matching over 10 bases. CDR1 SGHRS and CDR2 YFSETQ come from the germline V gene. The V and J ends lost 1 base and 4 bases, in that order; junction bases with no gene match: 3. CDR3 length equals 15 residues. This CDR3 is CASSLQRGGADTQYF. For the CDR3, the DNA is TGCGCCAGCAGCTTGCAGCGGGGGGGCGCAGATACGCAGTATTTT.

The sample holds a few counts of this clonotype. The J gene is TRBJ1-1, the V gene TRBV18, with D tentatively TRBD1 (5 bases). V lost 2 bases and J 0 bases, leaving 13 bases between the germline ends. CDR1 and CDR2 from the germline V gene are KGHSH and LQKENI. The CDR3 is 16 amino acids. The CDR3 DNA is TGTGCCAGCTCACCATCTGGGACGGCCCTGAACACTGAAGCTTTCTTT. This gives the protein CASSPSGTALNTEAFF.

The CDR3 nucleotides read TGCGCCAGCAGCCAAGGGGAGGGGACAGGCCAGTACTTC. This translates into CASSQGEGTGQYF. This chain joins TRBV4-1 and TRBJ2-4; D may be TRBD1 (8 bases). This CDR3 is built from 13 residues. The germline V gene encodes CDR1 MGHRA and CDR2 YSYEKL. V was cut by 1 base and J by 13 bases, with 14 bases left in between.

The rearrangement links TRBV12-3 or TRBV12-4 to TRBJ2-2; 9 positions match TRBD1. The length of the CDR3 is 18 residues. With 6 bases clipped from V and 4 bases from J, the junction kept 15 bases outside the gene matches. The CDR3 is CASRPGQGRKRSTGELFF. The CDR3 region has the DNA TGTGCCAGCAGGCCTGGACAGGGGAGGAAGAGGAGCACCGGGGAGCTGTTTTTT.

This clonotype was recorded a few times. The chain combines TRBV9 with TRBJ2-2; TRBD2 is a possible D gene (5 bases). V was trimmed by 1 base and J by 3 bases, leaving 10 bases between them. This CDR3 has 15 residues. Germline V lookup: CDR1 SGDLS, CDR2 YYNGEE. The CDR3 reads CASSVTSAYTGELFF. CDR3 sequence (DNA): TGTGCCAGCAGCGTAACTAGTGCGTACACCGGGGAGCTGTTTTTT.

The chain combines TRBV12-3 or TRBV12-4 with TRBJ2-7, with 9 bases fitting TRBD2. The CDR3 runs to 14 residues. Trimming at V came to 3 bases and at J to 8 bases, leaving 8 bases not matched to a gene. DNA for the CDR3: TGTGCCAGCAGTTTCGCGGGAGGGCCCTATCAGCAGTACTTC. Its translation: CASSFAGGPYQQYF.

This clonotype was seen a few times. The CDR3: CASSQSASGSYEQYF. Written as DNA, the CDR3 is TGTGCCAGCAGCCAAAGTGCTAGCGGCTCCTACGAGCAGTACTTC. The rearrangement uses TRBV3-1 and TRBJ2-7; TRBD2 agrees at 7 bases. In germline, CDR1 is LGHDT, CDR2 YNNKEL (reference sequence). V gave up 2 bases and J gave up 0 bases; unmatched junction bases: 4. The CDR3 totals 15 residues.

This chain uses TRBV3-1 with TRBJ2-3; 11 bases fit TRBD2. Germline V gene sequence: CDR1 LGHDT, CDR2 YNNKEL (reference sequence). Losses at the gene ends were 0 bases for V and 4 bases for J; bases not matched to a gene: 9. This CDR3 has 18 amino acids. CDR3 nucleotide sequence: TGTGCCAGCAGCCAAGATCGTAGCGGGGGGGCCAGTTCAGATACGCAGTATTTT. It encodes CASSQDRSGGASSDTQYF.

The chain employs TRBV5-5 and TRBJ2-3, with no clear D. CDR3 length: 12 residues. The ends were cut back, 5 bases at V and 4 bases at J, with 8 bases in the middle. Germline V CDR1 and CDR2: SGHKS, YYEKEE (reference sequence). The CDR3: CASSPGSDTQYF. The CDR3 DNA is TGTGCCAGCAGTCCCGGTTCAGATACGCAGTATTTT.

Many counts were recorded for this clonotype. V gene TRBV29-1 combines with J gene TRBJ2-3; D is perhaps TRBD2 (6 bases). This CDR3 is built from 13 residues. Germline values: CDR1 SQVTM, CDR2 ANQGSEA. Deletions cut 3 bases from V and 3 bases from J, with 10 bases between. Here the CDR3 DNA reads TGCAGCGTTGATGAGGGAGGTACAGATACGCAGTATTTT. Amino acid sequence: CSVDEGGTDTQYF.

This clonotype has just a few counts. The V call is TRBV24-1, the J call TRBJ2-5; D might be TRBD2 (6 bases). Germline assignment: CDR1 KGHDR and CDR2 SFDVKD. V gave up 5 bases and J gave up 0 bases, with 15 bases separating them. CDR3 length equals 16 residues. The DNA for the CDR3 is TGTGCCACCAGTGTCGGCGGGAAGGGGTACCAAGAGACCCAGTACTTC. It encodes CATSVGGKGYQETQYF.

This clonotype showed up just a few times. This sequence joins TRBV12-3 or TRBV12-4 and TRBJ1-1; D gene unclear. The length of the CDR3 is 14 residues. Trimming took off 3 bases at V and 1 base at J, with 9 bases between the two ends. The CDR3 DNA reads TGTGCCAGCAGTTTCCGGGCGGCGAACACTGAAGCTTTCTTT. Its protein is CASSFRAANTEAFF.

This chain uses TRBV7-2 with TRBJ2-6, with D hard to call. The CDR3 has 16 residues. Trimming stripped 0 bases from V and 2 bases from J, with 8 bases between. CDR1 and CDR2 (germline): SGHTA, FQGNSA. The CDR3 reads CASSLALLAGANVLTF. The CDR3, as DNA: TGTGCCAGCAGCTTAGCGTTGTTGGCTGGGGCCAACGTCCTGACTTTC.

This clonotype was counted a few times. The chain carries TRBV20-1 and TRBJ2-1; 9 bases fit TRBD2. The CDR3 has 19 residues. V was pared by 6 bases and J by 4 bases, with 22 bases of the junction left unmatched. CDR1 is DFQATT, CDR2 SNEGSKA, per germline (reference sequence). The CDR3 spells CSAHSHGTSSSGKYNEQFF. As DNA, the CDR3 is TGCAGTGCCCACAGCCACGGGACATCTTCTAGCGGGAAGTACAATGAGCAGTTCTTC.

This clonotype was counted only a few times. The CDR3 sequence: CASSPGVTETQYF. The CDR3 DNA follows: TGCGCCAGCAGCCCCGGAGTGACGGAGACCCAGTACTTC. The chain uses TRBV5-1 and TRBJ2-5, with unresolved D. Trimming took 4 bases from V and 5 from J, leaving 12 bases between them. The CDR3 covers 13 residues. Germline values: CDR1 SGHRS, CDR2 YFSETQ.

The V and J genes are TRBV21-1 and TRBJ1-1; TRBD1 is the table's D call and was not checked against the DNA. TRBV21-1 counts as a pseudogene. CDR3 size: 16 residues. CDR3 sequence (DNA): TGTGCCAACCCTGACAGGGATAAGCGGGCCAAGGCTGAAGCTTTCTTT. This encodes CANPDRDKRAKAEAFF.

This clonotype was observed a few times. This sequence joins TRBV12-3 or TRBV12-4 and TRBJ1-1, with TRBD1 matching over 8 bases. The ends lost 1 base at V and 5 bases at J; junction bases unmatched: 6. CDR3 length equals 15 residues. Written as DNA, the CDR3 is TGTGCCAGCAGTTTAGGTCTTCAGGGGGCGACTGAAGCTTTCTTT. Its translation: CASSLGLQGATEAFF.

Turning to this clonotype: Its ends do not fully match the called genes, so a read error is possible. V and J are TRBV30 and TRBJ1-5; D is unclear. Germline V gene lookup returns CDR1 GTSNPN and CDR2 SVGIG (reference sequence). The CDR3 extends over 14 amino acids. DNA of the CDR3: TGTGCCTGGAGTGTAACCAGGCCGAATCAGCCCAAGCATTTT. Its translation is CAWSVTRPNQPKHF.